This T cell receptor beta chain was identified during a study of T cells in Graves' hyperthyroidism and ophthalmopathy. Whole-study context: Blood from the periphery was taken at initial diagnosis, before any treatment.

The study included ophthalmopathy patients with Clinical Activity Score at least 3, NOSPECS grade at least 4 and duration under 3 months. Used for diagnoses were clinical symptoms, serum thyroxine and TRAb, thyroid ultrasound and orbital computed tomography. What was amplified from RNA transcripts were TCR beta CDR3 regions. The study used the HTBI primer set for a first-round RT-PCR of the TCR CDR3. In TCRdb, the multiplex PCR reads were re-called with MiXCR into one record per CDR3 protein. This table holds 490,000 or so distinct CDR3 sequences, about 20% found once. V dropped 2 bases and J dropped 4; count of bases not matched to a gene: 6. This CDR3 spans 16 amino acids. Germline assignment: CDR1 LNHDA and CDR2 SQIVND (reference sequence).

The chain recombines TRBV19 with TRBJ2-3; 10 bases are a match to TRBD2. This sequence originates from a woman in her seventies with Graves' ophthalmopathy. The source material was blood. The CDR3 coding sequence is TGTGCCAGTAGTATATTATTAGCGGGAGGCGCAGATACGCAGTATTTT. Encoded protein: CASSILLAGGADTQYF.